These 30 T cell receptor beta chains originate from one sample sequenced in a study of somatic mutations in cytotoxic T cells in rheumatoid arthritis. Profiling relied on immunoSEQ multiplex PCR, and the TCRdb table lists in-frame clones only, not all of them. Seen here are about 16,000 clones, roughly 77% observed once, and the top ten hold 10% to 15%. The material sequenced was CD8+ T cells sorted from blood. These receptors originate from an adult with rheumatoid arthritis.

The V and J genes are TRBV6-4 and TRBJ2-2, with D possibly TRBD2 on 5 matching bases. From germline, CDR1 is MRHNA and CDR2 SNTAGT. The CDR3 has 14 amino acids. Trimming removed 0 bases at V and 6 bases at J, with 8 bases between. The chain's CDR3 is CASSDSTGSGELFF. The CDR3 bases are TGTGCCAGCAGTGACTCGACGGGGTCCGGGGAGCTGTTTTTT.

The rearrangement joins TRBV11-1 to TRBJ2-7, with a possible D match to TRBD1 (7 bases). Germline V gives CDR1 SGHAT, CDR2 FQDESV (reference sequence). This CDR3 contains 16 residues. V was cut by 5 bases and J by 1 base, with 18 bases left in between. CDR3 nucleotides: TGTGCCAGCAGCCCCCGGACAGGAGGGGGATCCTACGAGCAGTACGTC. Amino acid sequence: CASSPRTGGGSYEQYV.

The gene calls are TRBV6-6 and TRBJ1-2; a weak D match, TRBD1 (5 bases). Germline V CDR1 and CDR2: MNHNY, SVGAGI (reference sequence). Trimming pared 5 bases from V and 7 bases from J, leaving 14 bases between. The CDR3 totals 13 residues. CDR3: CASSQGREIGYTF. CDR3 coding DNA: TGTGCCAGCAGTCAGGGCAGGGAGATTGGCTACACCTTC.

The chain combines TRBV5-4 with TRBJ2-3; TRBD2 matches at 11 bases. After removal of 5 bases from V and 5 bases from J, the junction contained 7 bases not matched to a gene. Per germline, CDR1 SGHNT and CDR2 YYREEE (reference sequence). This CDR3 region has 15 residues. The CDR3 region has the DNA TGTGCCAGCAGGTTAGCGGGGGGGCTGGAAGATACGCAGTATTTT. Its protein is CASRLAGGLEDTQYF. The whole variable domain, filled in from reference TRBV5-4 and TRBJ2-3, reads ETGVTQSPTHLIKTRGQQVTLRCSSQSGHNTVSWYQQALGQGPQFIFQYYREEENGRGNFPPRFSGLQFPNYSSELNVNALELDDSALYLCASRLAGGLEDTQYFGPGTRLTVL.

By share, this clone counts as large (0.1 to 1%). This sequence joins TRBV4-1 and TRBJ2-3; TRBD2 matches at 8 bases. The CDR3 spans 16 residues. CDR1 and CDR2 (germline): MGHRA, YSYEKL. The V segment lost 0 bases and the J segment 5 bases; nucleotides outside the gene matches: 7. The CDR3 loop is CASSQEAGGPGDTQYF. In DNA form, the CDR3 reads TGCGCCAGCAGCCAAGAGGCGGGGGGCCCGGGAGATACGCAGTATTTT.

CDR3 nucleotide sequence: TGTGCCAGCCGTAACAGGGTCGGCTATGGCTACACCTTC. Its translation is CASRNRVGYGYTF. The chain uses TRBV2 and TRBJ1-2; tentatively, D is TRBD1 (6 bases). Deletions cut 8 bases from V and 4 bases from J, with 14 bases between. Germline-derived CDR1 and CDR2 are SNHLY and FYNNEI. The CDR3 has 13 amino acids.

This CDR3 reads CASSEGAGQQETQYF. CDR3 coding DNA: TGTGCCAGCAGTGAAGGGGCGGGGCAACAAGAGACCCAGTACTTC. The rearrangement joins TRBV6-1 to TRBJ2-5, with D perhaps matching TRBD2 (6 bases). The germline gives CDR1 MNHNS, CDR2 SASEGT. CDR3 length equals 15 residues. V gave up 1 base and J gave up 2 bases, with 11 bases separating them.

This chain joins TRBV9 and TRBJ2-5; D may be TRBD1 or TRBD2 (5 bases each). In germline, CDR1 is SGDLS, CDR2 YYNGEE. The CDR3 loop spans 14 amino acids. The V end lost 0 bases, the J end lost 1 base, and 7 bases lay between the germline ends. The CDR3 reads CASSVVGGQETQYF. The CDR3 DNA is TGTGCCAGCAGCGTAGTTGGGGGCCAAGAGACCCAGTACTTC. The whole variable domain, remainder taken from reference TRBV9 and TRBJ2-5, is DSGVTQTPKHLITATGQRVTLRCSPRSGDLSVYWYQQSLDQGLQFLIQYYNGEERAKGNILERFSAQQFPDLHSELNLSSLELGDSALYFCASSVVGGQETQYFGPGTRLLVL.

This chain joins TRBV5-6 and TRBJ2-3; D assignment may be TRBD1 or TRBD2 (6 bases each). CDR3 length equals 14 residues. CDR1 is SGHDT, CDR2 YYEEEE, per germline. Trimming left V 0 bases short and J 5 bases short, with 10 bases between. The DNA for the CDR3 is TGTGCCAGCAGCTTGGCGGGGGCAGTAGATACGCAGTATTTT. It codes for CASSLAGAVDTQYF.

This clone was observed once. The V and J genes are TRBV21-1 and TRBJ2-3; TRBD2 is the table's D call and was not checked against the DNA. TRBV21-1 is shown as a pseudogene. The CDR3 loop spans 16 amino acids. CDR3 DNA: TGTGCCAGCATTACCAATGCGGGGGGGCCAGCAGATACGCAGTATTTT. This encodes CASITNAGGPADTQYF.

The chain joins TRBV28 to TRBJ1-2, with D possibly matching TRBD1 (5 bases). The CDR3 contains 15 residues. The germline gives CDR1 MDHEN, CDR2 SYDVKM. The V end lost 2 bases, the J end lost 5 bases, and 15 bases lay between the germline ends. This CDR3 is CASSLAGRAFYGYTF. CDR3 nucleotide sequence: TGTGCCAGCAGTTTAGCGGGGCGCGCTTTTTATGGCTACACCTTC.

This sequence joins TRBV5-1 and TRBJ2-3, with D uncertain. This CDR3 spans 13 amino acids. V was shortened by 8 bases and J by 2 bases, with 12 bases between the two germline ends. Per germline, CDR1 SGHRS and CDR2 YFSETQ. The CDR3 DNA reads as TGCGCCAGTTTCAAAGCTTTCACAGATACGCAGTATTTT. This translates into CASFKAFTDTQYF.

The chain combines TRBV7-2 with TRBJ1-5; D is uncertain. This CDR3 region has 17 residues. V gave up 4 bases and J gave up 5 bases, with 21 bases separating them. Per germline, CDR1 SGHTA and CDR2 FQGNSA. The CDR3 nucleotides read TGTGCCAGCAGCTCAACTGTACACCCTGTAAGGGATCAGCCCCAGCATTTT. It codes for CASSSTVHPVRDQPQHF.

V gene TRBV27 combines with J gene TRBJ1-5; D gene unclear. The CDR3 length is 13 residues. Germline CDR1 MNHEY, CDR2 SMNVEV (reference sequence). V was clipped by 2 bases and J by 4 bases, with 6 bases between them. As DNA, the CDR3 is TGTGCCAGCAGTTTAGGATTTAATCAGCCCCAGCATTTT. Translation: CASSLGFNQPQHF.

The chain employs TRBV5-6 and TRBJ1-4; TRBD1 matches 11 bases. In germline, CDR1 is SGHDT, CDR2 YYEEEE. CDR3 size: 16 residues. J lost 8 bases, V lost 3 bases, and 9 bases had no gene match. CDR3 DNA sequence: TGTGCCAGCAGCTCCGGGACAGGGGGGAAGGACGAAAAACTGTTTTTT. Amino acid sequence: CASSSGTGGKDEKLFF.

This chain joins TRBV5-8 and TRBJ1-3, with 9 bases that match TRBD1. Germline CDR1 reads SGHTS; CDR2 reads YDEGEE. This CDR3 is built from 16 residues. Trimming took 5 bases from V and 0 from J; bases not matched to a gene: 6. CDR3 coding DNA: TGTGCCAGCAGACCCGGACAGGGGTTCTCTGGAAACACCATATATTTT. This gives the protein CASRPGQGFSGNTIYF. Complete variable domain (other parts from reference TRBV5-8 and TRBJ1-3): EAGVTQSPTHLIKTRGQQATLRCSPISGHTSVYWYQQALGLGLQFLLWYDEGEERNRGNFPPRFSGRQFPNYSSELNVNALELEDSALYLCASRPGQGFSGNTIYFGEGSWLTVV.

The chain recombines TRBV9 with TRBJ2-1, with no clear D. This CDR3 comprises 11 residues. Trimming shortened V by 4 bases and J by 5 bases, and 4 bases separated the two germline ends. The germline gives CDR1 SGDLS, CDR2 YYNGEE. DNA of the CDR3: TGTGCCAGCAGCAGTAACAATGAGCAGTTCTTC. Protein product: CASSSNNEQFF. Based on the CDR3 plus reference TRBV9 and TRBJ2-1, the full variable domain is DSGVTQTPKHLITATGQRVTLRCSPRSGDLSVYWYQQSLDQGLQFLIQYYNGEERAKGNILERFSAQQFPDLHSELNLSSLELGDSALYFCASSSNNEQFFGPGTRLTVL.

This sequence joins TRBV2 and TRBJ1-4, with unresolved D. From germline, CDR1 is SNHLY and CDR2 FYNNEI. Trimming took 7 bases from V and 1 from J, leaving 10 bases between them. The CDR3 sequence is 14 residues long. The CDR3 DNA sequence: TGTGCCAGCACGGACCGGGGAACTAATGAAAAACTGTTTTTT. Its translation is CASTDRGTNEKLFF.

This rearrangement joins TRBV6-5 to TRBJ1-2, with 7 bases lining up with TRBD1. The CDR3 runs to 15 residues. Per the germline V gene, CDR1 is MNHEY and CDR2 is SVGAGI. The J segment lost 7 bases and the V segment lost 2 bases, leaving 10 bases of the junction unmatched. This chain's CDR3 is CASSYKAGGMSGYTF. The CDR3 coding sequence is TGTGCCAGCAGTTACAAGGCAGGGGGAATGTCTGGCTACACCTTC.

The J gene is TRBJ2-7, the V gene TRBV15, with D tentatively TRBD2 (5 bases). The CDR3 totals 13 residues. V lost 4 bases and J 3 bases, leaving 10 bases between the germline ends. Germline V gene lookup returns CDR1 LNHNV and CDR2 YYDKDF (reference sequence). This chain's CDR3 is CATSTGTGYEQYF. The CDR3 DNA sequence: TGTGCCACCAGCACGGGAACCGGCTACGAGCAGTACTTC.

The chain joins TRBV30 to TRBJ1-2; D gene ambiguous. The V gene lost 0 bases and the J gene lost 12 bases, with 20 bases spanning the gap. Germline V gene data show CDR1 as GTSNPN and CDR2 as SVGIG (reference sequence). The CDR3 is 14 residues long. The CDR3 loop reads CAWSVQPHRLEHTF. Written as DNA, the CDR3 is TGTGCCTGGAGTGTACAACCGCATCGCCTGGAGCACACCTTC.

The J gene is TRBJ2-3, the V gene TRBV11-1; no reliable D call. The V end lost 0 bases, the J end lost 5 bases, and 3 bases lay between the germline ends. Germline V gene lookup returns CDR1 SGHAT and CDR2 FQDESV (reference sequence). The CDR3 contains 12 residues. The CDR3 loop is CASSLAGDTQYF. In nucleotides, the CDR3 is TGTGCCAGCAGCTTAGCGGGAGATACGCAGTATTTT.

The chain employs TRBV11-2 and TRBJ2-5; the match to TRBD2 covers 13 bases. The J segment lost 9 bases and the V segment lost 5 bases, leaving 9 bases of the junction unmatched. Germline V lookup: CDR1 SGHAT, CDR2 FQNNGV. The CDR3 contains 15 residues. DNA of the CDR3: TGTGCCAGCAGCACGACTAGCGGGGGGTCCAGGCCCCAGTACTTC. It yields the protein CASSTTSGGSRPQYF.

This rearrangement joins TRBV27 to TRBJ2-1, with no clear D. Trimming removed 5 bases from V and 4 bases from J, with 9 bases in between. Germline CDR1 and CDR2: MNHEY and SMNVEV (reference sequence). The CDR3 runs 13 residues. Written as DNA, the CDR3 is TGTGCCAGCAGTCTCACCAGATACAATGAGCAGTTCTTC. This codes for CASSLTRYNEQFF.

The chain uses TRBV4-1 and TRBJ1-5; 9 positions agree with TRBD1. The length of the CDR3 is 14 residues. V lost 4 bases, J lost 4 bases, and 2 bases stayed unmatched. Germline lookup yields CDR1 MGHRA and CDR2 YSYEKL. Here the CDR3 DNA reads TGCGCCAGCAGCCGGACAGGGGTTAATCAGCCCCAGCATTTT. Amino acid sequence: CASSRTGVNQPQHF.

The rearrangement links TRBV5-6 to TRBJ2-5; 13 nucleotides match TRBD2. Trimming removed 7 bases from V and 5 bases from J; junction bases left unmatched: 11. The CDR3 has 16 residues. From germline, CDR1 is SGHDT and CDR2 YYEEEE. The CDR3 sequence: CASDTSGGERGETQYF. CDR3 DNA: TGTGCCAGCGACACTAGCGGGGGGGAAAGGGGTGAGACCCAGTACTTC.

The rearrangement joins TRBV6-5 to TRBJ2-1; TRBD1 aligns across 9 bases. The CDR3 consists of 15 residues. Trimming took 2 bases from V and 5 from J; bases not matched to a gene: 4. Germline V gene sequence: CDR1 MNHEY, CDR2 SVGAGI. DNA of the CDR3: TGTGCCAGCAGTTACCTCCGGGACAGGGACAATGAGCAGTTCTTC. Residues: CASSYLRDRDNEQFF.

This clone was found once. The genes are TRBV19 and TRBJ1-3, with a weak D call TRBD1 (5 bases). V gave up 9 bases and J gave up 4 bases, with 13 bases separating them. The CDR3 runs to 13 residues. Looked up from germline, CDR1 is LNHDA and CDR2 is SQIVND (reference sequence). The chain's CDR3 is CASGRGVGNTIYF. The CDR3 region has the DNA TGTGCCAGCGGTCGAGGGGTGGGAAACACCATATATTTT.

The V and J genes are TRBV6-6 and TRBJ1-2; D is possibly TRBD1 (5 bases). Germline CDR1 and CDR2: MNHNY and SVGAGI (reference sequence). This CDR3 contains 14 residues. V was trimmed by 8 bases and J by 2 bases, leaving 15 bases between them. The CDR3 reads CASFLFGGNYGYTF. The CDR3 DNA follows: TGTGCCAGCTTTCTTTTCGGGGGGAACTATGGCTACACCTTC.

The J gene is TRBJ1-3, the V gene TRBV10-2; D gene unclear. Trimming took 3 bases from V and 1 from J, leaving 13 bases between them. The germline V gene encodes CDR1 WSHSY and CDR2 SAAADI. The CDR3 sequence is 16 residues long. CDR3 nucleotides: TGCGCCAGCAGTGAATGGGCATCTAGTTCTGGAAACACCATATATTTT. It codes for CASSEWASSSGNTIYF.